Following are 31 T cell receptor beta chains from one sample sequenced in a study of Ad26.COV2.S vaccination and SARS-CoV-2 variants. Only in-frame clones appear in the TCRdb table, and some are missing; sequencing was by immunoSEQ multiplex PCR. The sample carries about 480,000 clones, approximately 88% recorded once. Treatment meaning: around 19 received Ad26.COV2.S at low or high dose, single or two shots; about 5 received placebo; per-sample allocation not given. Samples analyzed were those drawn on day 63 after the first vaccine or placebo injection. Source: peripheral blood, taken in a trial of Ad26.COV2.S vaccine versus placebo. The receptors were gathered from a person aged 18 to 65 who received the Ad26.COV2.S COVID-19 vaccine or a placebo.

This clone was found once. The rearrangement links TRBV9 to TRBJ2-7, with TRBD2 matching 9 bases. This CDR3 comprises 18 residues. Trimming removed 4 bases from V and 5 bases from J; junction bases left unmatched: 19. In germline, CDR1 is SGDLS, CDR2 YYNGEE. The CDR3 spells CASSRHGGREGKYNEQYF. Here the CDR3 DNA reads TGTGCCAGCAGCCGCCACGGGGGGCGGGAGGGCAAATACAACGAGCAGTACTTC.

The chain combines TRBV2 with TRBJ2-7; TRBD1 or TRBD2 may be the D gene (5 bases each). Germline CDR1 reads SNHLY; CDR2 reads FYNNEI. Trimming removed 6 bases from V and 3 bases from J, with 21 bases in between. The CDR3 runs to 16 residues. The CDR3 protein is CASRKVRGIGGYEQYF. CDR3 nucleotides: TGTGCCAGCAGAAAAGTGAGGGGAATCGGCGGCTACGAGCAGTACTTC.

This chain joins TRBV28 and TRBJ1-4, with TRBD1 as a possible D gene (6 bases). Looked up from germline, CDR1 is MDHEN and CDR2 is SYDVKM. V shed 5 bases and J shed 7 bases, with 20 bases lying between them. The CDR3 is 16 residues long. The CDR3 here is CASSTLGGASSEKLFF. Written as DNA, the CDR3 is TGTGCCAGCAGTACCCTAGGGGGGGCTTCTAGTGAAAAACTGTTTTTT. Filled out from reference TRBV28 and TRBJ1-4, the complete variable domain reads DVKVTQSSRYLVKRTGEKVFLECVQDMDHENMFWYRQDPGLGLRLIYFSYDVKMKEKGDIPEGYSVSREKKERFSLILESASTNQTSMYLCASSTLGGASSEKLFFGSGTQLSVL.

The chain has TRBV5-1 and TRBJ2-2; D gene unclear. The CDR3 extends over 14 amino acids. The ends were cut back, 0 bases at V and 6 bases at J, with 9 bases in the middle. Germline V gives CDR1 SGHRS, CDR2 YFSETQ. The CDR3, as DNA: TGCGCCAGCAGCTTGGCCCCATACGCCGGGGAGCTGTTTTTT. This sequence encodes CASSLAPYAGELFF.

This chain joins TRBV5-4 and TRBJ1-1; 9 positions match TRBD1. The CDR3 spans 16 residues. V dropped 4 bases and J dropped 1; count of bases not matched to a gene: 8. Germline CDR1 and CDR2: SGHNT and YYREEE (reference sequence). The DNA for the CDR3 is TGTGCCAGCAGCCACAGGGGGCTGGGGGAGAACACTGAAGCTTTCTTT. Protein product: CASSHRGLGENTEAFF.

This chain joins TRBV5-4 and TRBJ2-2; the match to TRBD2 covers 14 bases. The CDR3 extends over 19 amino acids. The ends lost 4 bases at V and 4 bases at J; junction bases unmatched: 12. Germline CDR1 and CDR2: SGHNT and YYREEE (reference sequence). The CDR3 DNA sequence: TGTGCCAGCAGCCCCGGGACTAGCGGGAGTTTTGCGGGCACCGGGGAGCTGTTTTTT. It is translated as CASSPGTSGSFAGTGELFF.

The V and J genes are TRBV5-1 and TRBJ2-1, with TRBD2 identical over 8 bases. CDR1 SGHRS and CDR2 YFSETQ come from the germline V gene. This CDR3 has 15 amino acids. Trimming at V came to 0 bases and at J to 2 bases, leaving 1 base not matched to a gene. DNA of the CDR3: TGCGCCAGCAGCTTGGTAGCGGGGCCCTACAATGAGCAGTTCTTC. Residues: CASSLVAGPYNEQFF.

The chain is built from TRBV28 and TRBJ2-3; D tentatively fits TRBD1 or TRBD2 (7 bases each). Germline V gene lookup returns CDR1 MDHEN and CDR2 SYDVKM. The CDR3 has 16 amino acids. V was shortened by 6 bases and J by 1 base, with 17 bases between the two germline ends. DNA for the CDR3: TGTGCCAGCAGGCTGACCCAGGGGGGGGGCACAGATACGCAGTATTTT. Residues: CASRLTQGGGTDTQYF.

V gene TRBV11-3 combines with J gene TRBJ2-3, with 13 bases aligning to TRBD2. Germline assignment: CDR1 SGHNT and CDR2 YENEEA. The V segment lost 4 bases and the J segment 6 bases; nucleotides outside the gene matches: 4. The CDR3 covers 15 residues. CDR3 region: CASSSGGLAGDTQYF. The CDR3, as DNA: TGTGCCAGCAGCTCCGGGGGACTAGCGGGGGATACGCAGTATTTT.

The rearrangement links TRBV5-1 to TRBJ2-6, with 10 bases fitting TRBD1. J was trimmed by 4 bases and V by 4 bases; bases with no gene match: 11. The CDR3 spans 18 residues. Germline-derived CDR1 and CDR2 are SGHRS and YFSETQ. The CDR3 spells CASSPSRDRGLGANVLTF. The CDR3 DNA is TGCGCCAGCAGCCCGAGCCGGGACAGGGGCCTCGGGGCCAACGTCCTGACTTTC.

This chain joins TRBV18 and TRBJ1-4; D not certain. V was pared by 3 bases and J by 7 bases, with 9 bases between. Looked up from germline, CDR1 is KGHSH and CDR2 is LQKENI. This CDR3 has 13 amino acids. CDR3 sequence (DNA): TGTGCCAGCTCACCTCGGCTAGGTGAAAAACTGTTTTTT. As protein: CASSPRLGEKLFF.

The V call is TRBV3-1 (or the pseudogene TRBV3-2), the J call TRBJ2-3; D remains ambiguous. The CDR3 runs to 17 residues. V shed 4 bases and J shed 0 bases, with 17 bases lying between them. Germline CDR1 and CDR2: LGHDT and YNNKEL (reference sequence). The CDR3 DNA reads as TGTGCCAGCAGCCCCCGGTGGGAAGACTCGAGCACAGATACGCAGTATTTT. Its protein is CASSPRWEDSSTDTQYF.

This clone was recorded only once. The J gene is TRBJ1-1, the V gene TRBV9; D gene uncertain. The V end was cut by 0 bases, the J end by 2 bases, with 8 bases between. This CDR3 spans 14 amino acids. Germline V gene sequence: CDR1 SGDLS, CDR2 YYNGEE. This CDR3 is CASSVGMGNTEAFF. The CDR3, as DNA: TGTGCCAGCAGCGTAGGGATGGGAAACACTGAAGCTTTCTTT. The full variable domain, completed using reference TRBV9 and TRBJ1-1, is DSGVTQTPKHLITATGQRVTLRCSPRSGDLSVYWYQQSLDQGLQFLIQYYNGEERAKGNILERFSAQQFPDLHSELNLSSLELGDSALYFCASSVGMGNTEAFFGQGTRLTVV.

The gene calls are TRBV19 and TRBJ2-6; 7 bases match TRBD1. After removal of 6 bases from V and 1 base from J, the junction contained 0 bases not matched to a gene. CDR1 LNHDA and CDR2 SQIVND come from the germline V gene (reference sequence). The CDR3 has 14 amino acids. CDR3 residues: CASRDRSGANVLTF. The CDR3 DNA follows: TGTGCCAGTAGGGACAGGTCTGGGGCCAACGTCCTGACTTTC.

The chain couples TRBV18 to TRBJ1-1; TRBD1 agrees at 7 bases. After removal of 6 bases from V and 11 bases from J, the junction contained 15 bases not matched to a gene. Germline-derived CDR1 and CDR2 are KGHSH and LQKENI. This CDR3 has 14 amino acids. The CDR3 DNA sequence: TGTGCCAGCTCGCTGTCCTGGGGAGGACAGGAGGCTTTCTTT. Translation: CASSLSWGGQEAFF.

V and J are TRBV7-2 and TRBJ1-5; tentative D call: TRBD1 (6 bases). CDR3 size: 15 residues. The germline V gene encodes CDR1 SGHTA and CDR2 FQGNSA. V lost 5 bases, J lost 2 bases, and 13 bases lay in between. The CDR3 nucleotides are TGTGCCAGCAGCCTCAGGGGTTTCGGCAATCAGCCCCAGCATTTT. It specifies CASSLRGFGNQPQHF.

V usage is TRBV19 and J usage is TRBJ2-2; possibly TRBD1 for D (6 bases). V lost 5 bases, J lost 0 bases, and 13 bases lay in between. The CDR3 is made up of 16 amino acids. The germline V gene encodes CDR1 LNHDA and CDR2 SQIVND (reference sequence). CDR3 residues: CASSVSDSSNTGELFF. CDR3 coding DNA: TGTGCCAGTAGTGTCTCGGACAGCTCGAACACCGGGGAGCTGTTTTTT.

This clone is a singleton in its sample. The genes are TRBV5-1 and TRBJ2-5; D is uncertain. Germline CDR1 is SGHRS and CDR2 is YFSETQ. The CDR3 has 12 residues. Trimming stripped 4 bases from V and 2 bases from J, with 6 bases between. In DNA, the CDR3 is TGCGCCAGCAGCCGACGTCAAGAGACCCAGTACTTC. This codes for CASSRRQETQYF. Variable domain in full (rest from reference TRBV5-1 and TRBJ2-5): KAGVTQTPRYLIKTRGQQVTLSCSPISGHRSVSWYQQTPGQGLQFLFEYFSETQRNKGNFPGRFSGRQFSNSRSEMNVSTLELGDSALYLCASSRRQETQYFGPGTRLLVL.

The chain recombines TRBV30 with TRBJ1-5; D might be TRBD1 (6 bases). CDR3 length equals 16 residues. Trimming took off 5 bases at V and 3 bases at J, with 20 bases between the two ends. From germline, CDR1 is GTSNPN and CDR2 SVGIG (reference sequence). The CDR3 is CAWARAGAQTNQPQHF. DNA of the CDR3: TGTGCCTGGGCACGGGCGGGGGCCCAAACCAATCAGCCCCAGCATTTT.

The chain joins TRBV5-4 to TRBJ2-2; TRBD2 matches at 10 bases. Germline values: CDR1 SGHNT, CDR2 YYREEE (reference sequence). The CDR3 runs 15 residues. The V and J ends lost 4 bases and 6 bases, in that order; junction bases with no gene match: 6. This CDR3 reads CASSPELAGAGELFF. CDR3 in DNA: TGTGCCAGCAGCCCGGAGCTAGCGGGAGCCGGGGAGCTGTTTTTT.

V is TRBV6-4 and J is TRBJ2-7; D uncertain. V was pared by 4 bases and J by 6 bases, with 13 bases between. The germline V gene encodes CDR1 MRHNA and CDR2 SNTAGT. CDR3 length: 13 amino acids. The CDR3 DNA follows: TGTGCCAGCAGTGCGGCAGCCGCCTCCGAGCAGTACTTC. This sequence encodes CASSAAAASEQYF.

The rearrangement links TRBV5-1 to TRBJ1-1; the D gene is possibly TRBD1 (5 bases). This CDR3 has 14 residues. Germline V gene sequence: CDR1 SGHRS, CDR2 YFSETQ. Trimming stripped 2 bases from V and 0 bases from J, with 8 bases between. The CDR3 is CASSLQAMNTEAFF. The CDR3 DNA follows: TGCGCCAGCAGCTTACAGGCCATGAACACTGAAGCTTTCTTT. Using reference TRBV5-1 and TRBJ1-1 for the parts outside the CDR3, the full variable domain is KAGVTQTPRYLIKTRGQQVTLSCSPISGHRSVSWYQQTPGQGLQFLFEYFSETQRNKGNFPGRFSGRQFSNSRSEMNVSTLELGDSALYLCASSLQAMNTEAFFGQGTRLTVV.

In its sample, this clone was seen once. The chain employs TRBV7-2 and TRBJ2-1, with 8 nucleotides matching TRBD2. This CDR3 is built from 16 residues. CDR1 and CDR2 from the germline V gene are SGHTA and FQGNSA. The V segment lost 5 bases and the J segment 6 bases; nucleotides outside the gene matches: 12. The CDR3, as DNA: TGTGCCAGCAGCGTCACTAGCGGCCTCCTCGCCAATGAGCAGTTCTTC. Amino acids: CASSVTSGLLANEQFF.

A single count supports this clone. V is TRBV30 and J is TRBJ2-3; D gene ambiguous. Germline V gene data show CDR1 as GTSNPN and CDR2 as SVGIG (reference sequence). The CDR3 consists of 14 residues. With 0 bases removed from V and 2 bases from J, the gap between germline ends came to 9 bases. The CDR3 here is CAWSVPENTDTQYF. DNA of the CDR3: TGTGCCTGGAGTGTTCCCGAGAACACAGATACGCAGTATTTT.

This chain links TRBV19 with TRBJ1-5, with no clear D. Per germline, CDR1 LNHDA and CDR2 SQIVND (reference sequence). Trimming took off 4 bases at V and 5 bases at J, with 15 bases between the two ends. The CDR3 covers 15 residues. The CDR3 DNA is TGTGCCAGTAGTACCTTCACGGGTTACTATCAGCCCCAGCATTTT. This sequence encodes CASSTFTGYYQPQHF.

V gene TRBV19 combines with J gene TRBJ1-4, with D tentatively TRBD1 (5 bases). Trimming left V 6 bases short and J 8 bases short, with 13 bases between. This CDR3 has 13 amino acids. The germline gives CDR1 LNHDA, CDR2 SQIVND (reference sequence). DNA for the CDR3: TGTGCCAGTAGGGGACTGGGCCAGGAAAAACTGTTTTTT. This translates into CASRGLGQEKLFF. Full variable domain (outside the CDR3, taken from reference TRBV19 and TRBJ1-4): DGGITQSPKYLFRKEGQNVTLSCEQNLNHDAMYWYRQDPGQGLRLIYYSQIVNDFQKGDIAEGYSVSREKKESFPLTVTSAQKNPTAFYLCASRGLGQEKLFFGSGTQLSVL.

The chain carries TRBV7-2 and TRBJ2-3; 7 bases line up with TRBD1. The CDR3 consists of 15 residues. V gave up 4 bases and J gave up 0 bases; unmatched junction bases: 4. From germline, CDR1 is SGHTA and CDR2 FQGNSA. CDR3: CASSYPGQSTDTQYF. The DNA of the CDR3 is TGTGCCAGCAGCTACCCGGGACAGAGCACAGATACGCAGTATTTT.

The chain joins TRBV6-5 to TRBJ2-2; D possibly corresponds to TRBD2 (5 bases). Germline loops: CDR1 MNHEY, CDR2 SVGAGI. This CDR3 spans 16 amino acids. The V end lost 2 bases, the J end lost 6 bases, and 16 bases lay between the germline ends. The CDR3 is CASSYQVGRISGELFF. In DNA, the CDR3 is TGTGCCAGCAGTTACCAGGTTGGGAGAATCTCCGGGGAGCTGTTTTTT.

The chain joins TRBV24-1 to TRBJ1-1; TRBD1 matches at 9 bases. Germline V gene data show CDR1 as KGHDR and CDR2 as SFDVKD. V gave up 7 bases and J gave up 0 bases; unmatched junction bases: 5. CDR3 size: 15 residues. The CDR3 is CATRGQGALNTEAFF. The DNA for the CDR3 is TGTGCCACCAGGGGACAGGGCGCCTTGAACACTGAAGCTTTCTTT.

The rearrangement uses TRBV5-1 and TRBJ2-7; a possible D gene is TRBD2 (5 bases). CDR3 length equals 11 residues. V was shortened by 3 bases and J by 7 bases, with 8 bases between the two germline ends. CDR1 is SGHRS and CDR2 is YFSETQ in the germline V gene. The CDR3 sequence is CASSSTGEQYF. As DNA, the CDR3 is TGCGCCAGCAGCTCAACGGGGGAGCAGTACTTC. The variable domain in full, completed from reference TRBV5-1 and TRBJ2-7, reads KAGVTQTPRYLIKTRGQQVTLSCSPISGHRSVSWYQQTPGQGLQFLFEYFSETQRNKGNFPGRFSGRQFSNSRSEMNVSTLELGDSALYLCASSSTGEQYFGPGTRLTVT.

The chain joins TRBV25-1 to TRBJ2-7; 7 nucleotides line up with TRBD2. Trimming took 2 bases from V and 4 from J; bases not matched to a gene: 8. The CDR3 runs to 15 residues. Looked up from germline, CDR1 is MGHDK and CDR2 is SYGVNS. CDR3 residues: CASSEPGTKQYEQYF. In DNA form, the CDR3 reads TGTGCCAGCAGTGAACCAGGGACTAAGCAATACGAGCAGTACTTC.